The rows below give T cell receptor beta chains drawn from one sample of a study of response to subunit inactivated influenza vaccine. TCRdb reprocessed the RT-PCR reads with MiXCR, giving one entry per CDR3 protein. The sample shows about 570,000 distinct CDR3 sequences, around 11% of them seen only once. The data also belong to a second study, concerning T cells expressing NK-cell markers.

Source: PBMCs from blood, taken on the day of vaccination. Source of these receptors: a man aged 45-60 years who received an inactivated influenza vaccine. CDR3s include the opening cysteine and the closing phenylalanine or tryptophan. Each record gives: CDR3 protein, CDR3 DNA, D gene, V gene, clone size, J gene. A D gene is named only where the DNA matches it firmly. Size is stated for part of the rows, as once, few or many counts, or as a class when the clone is expanded.

cdr3_aa: CSVEQGGGELFF
cdr3_nt: TGCAGCGTTGAACAGGGAGGCGGGGAGCTGTTTTTT
d_call: .
v_call: TRBV29-1
clone_size: few
j_call: TRBJ2-2

cdr3_aa: CASSLDQLQETQYF
cdr3_nt: TGTGCCAGCAGCTTAGATCAATTGCAAGAGACCCAGTACTTC
d_call: .
v_call: TRBV11-2
clone_size: many
j_call: TRBJ2-5

cdr3_aa: CASSLEGTGEMGYTF
cdr3_nt: TGCGCCAGCAGCTTGGAGGGGACAGGGGAGATGGGCTACACCTTC
d_call: TRBD1
v_call: TRBV5-1
clone_size: .
j_call: TRBJ1-2

cdr3_aa: CSARDRRVPNQPQHF
cdr3_nt: TGCAGTGCTAGAGATCGCAGGGTCCCCAATCAGCCCCAGCATTTT
d_call: .
v_call: TRBV20-1
clone_size: many
j_call: TRBJ1-5

cdr3_aa: CATSRVLLRGLNTGELFF
cdr3_nt: TGTGCCACCAGCAGAGTTCTACTCAGGGGCCTGAACACCGGGGAGCTGTTTTTT
d_call: .
v_call: TRBV15
clone_size: few
j_call: TRBJ2-2

cdr3_aa: CASSPVSSGANVLTF
cdr3_nt: TGTGCCAGCAGCCCAGTCAGCTCTGGGGCCAACGTCCTGACTTTC
d_call: .
v_call: TRBV3-1
clone_size: few
j_call: TRBJ2-6

cdr3_aa: CASSYTFLRTTTNTEAFF
cdr3_nt: TGTGCCAGCAGTTACACATTTCTTCGGACAACGACGAACACTGAAGCTTTCTTT
d_call: .
v_call: TRBV6-2/TRBV6-3
clone_size: .
j_call: TRBJ1-1

cdr3_aa: CASSQDKYLAGNPPYNEQFF
cdr3_nt: TGTGCCAGCAGCCAAGATAAGTACCTAGCGGGAAACCCGCCCTACAATGAGCAGTTCTTC
d_call: TRBD2
v_call: TRBV4-2
clone_size: .
j_call: TRBJ2-1

cdr3_aa: CASSRQAEGKAQYF
cdr3_nt: TGTGCCAGCAGTCGACAGGCCGAGGGGAAGGCCCAGTACTTC
d_call: .
v_call: TRBV6-1
clone_size: few
j_call: TRBJ2-5

cdr3_aa: CASSQVNWDASEAFF
cdr3_nt: TGCGCCAGCAGCCAAGTTAACTGGGACGCGAGTGAAGCTTTCTTT
d_call: .
v_call: TRBV4-3
clone_size: many
j_call: TRBJ1-1

cdr3_aa: CASSSPRPNYGYTF
cdr3_nt: TGTGCCAGCAGCTCCCCGAGACCTAACTATGGCTACACCTTC
d_call: .
v_call: TRBV7-2
clone_size: few
j_call: TRBJ1-2

cdr3_aa: CASTPGHPQNIQYF
cdr3_nt: TGTGCCAGCACCCCCGGGCACCCCCAGAACATTCAGTACTTC
d_call: .
v_call: TRBV12-3/TRBV12-4
clone_size: few
j_call: TRBJ2-4

cdr3_aa: CASSLPGRGGKLFF
cdr3_nt: TGTGCCAGCAGTTTGCCGGGAAGGGGTGGAAAACTGTTTTTT
d_call: .
v_call: TRBV28
clone_size: .
j_call: TRBJ1-4

cdr3_aa: CSVDPGDSGNTIYF
cdr3_nt: TGCAGCGTTGACCCGGGAGACTCTGGAAACACCATATATTTT
d_call: .
v_call: TRBV29-1
clone_size: .
j_call: TRBJ1-3

cdr3_aa: CATSRERGSQRAYEQYF
cdr3_nt: TGTGCCACCAGCAGAGAAAGGGGGTCCCAACGGGCCTACGAGCAGTACTTC
d_call: .
v_call: TRBV15
clone_size: few
j_call: TRBJ2-7

cdr3_aa: CASSLAGQRSYEQYF
cdr3_nt: TGTGCCAGCAGTTTGGCGGGACAGAGGTCCTACGAGCAGTACTTC
d_call: .
v_call: TRBV12-3/TRBV12-4
clone_size: .
j_call: TRBJ2-7

cdr3_aa: CASSFPGGFEQFF
cdr3_nt: TGTGCCAGCAGTTTTCCGGGAGGGTTTGAGCAGTTCTTC
d_call: TRBD2
v_call: TRBV27
clone_size: many
j_call: TRBJ2-1

cdr3_aa: CASSTSGRYNEQFF
cdr3_nt: TGTGCCAGCAGTACTAGCGGTCGCTACAATGAGCAGTTCTTC
d_call: TRBD2
v_call: TRBV12-3/TRBV12-4
clone_size: many
j_call: TRBJ2-1

cdr3_aa: CASSYGLSSYEQYF
cdr3_nt: TGTGCCAGCAGTTACGGGTTAAGTTCCTACGAGCAGTACTTC
d_call: .
v_call: TRBV12-3/TRBV12-4
clone_size: few
j_call: TRBJ2-7

cdr3_aa: CASSALAGLTDTQYF
cdr3_nt: TGTGCCAGCAGTGCGCTAGCGGGACTCACAGATACGCAGTATTTT
d_call: TRBD2
v_call: TRBV6-1
clone_size: .
j_call: TRBJ2-3

cdr3_aa: CASTSGLAGTGELFF
cdr3_nt: TGTGCCAGCACCTCGGGACTAGCGGGGACCGGGGAGCTGTTTTTT
d_call: TRBD2
v_call: TRBV2
clone_size: .
j_call: TRBJ2-2

cdr3_aa: CATSGVAAGELFF
cdr3_nt: TGTGCCACCAGCGGAGTAGCGGCCGGGGAGCTGTTTTTT
d_call: .
v_call: TRBV15
clone_size: few
j_call: TRBJ2-2

cdr3_aa: CSVELVGRGYGYTF
cdr3_nt: TGCAGCGTTGAATTGGTCGGTCGGGGCTATGGCTACACCTTC
d_call: .
v_call: TRBV29-1
clone_size: .
j_call: TRBJ1-2

cdr3_aa: CASSDGGPYEQYF
cdr3_nt: TGTGCCAGCTCCGACGGCGGCCCCTACGAGCAGTACTTC
d_call: .
v_call: TRBV2
clone_size: .
j_call: TRBJ2-7

cdr3_aa: CASSYLQTGPSQFF
cdr3_nt: TGTGCCAGCAGTTACTTACAGACAGGGCCGTCCCAGTTCTTC
d_call: TRBD1
v_call: TRBV6-2/TRBV6-3
clone_size: .
j_call: TRBJ2-1

cdr3_aa: CASSRDRVGEQFF
cdr3_nt: TGTGCCAGCTCCCGGGACAGGGTGGGTGAGCAGTTCTTC
d_call: TRBD1
v_call: TRBV6-1
clone_size: .
j_call: TRBJ2-1

cdr3_aa: CASSLDQGLPDEQYF
cdr3_nt: TGCGCCAGCAGCTTGGATCAGGGATTACCGGACGAGCAGTACTTC
d_call: .
v_call: TRBV5-1
clone_size: many
j_call: TRBJ2-7

cdr3_aa: CASSGGDRPYEQYF
cdr3_nt: TGTGCCAGCAGCGGGGGGGACAGACCCTACGAGCAGTACTTC
d_call: .
v_call: TRBV13
clone_size: few
j_call: TRBJ2-7

cdr3_aa: CATSRTGYEEQYF
cdr3_nt: TGTGCCACCAGCAGGACAGGGTATGAGGAGCAGTACTTC
d_call: TRBD1
v_call: TRBV15
clone_size: .
j_call: TRBJ2-7

cdr3_aa: CSAGRSQETQYF
cdr3_nt: TGCAGTGCCGGCCGGTCTCAAGAGACCCAGTACTTC
d_call: .
v_call: TRBV20-1
clone_size: .
j_call: TRBJ2-5

cdr3_aa: CASSTGTGHTYEQYF
cdr3_nt: TGTGCCAGCAGCACTGGGACAGGGCACACCTACGAGCAGTACTTC
d_call: TRBD1
v_call: TRBV7-8
clone_size: .
j_call: TRBJ2-7

cdr3_aa: CASSQTSGRSDTQYF
cdr3_nt: TGCGCCAGCAGCCAGACTAGCGGGAGGTCAGATACGCAGTATTTT
d_call: TRBD2
v_call: TRBV4-3
clone_size: .
j_call: TRBJ2-3

cdr3_aa: CSARTSGSPSTDTQYF
cdr3_nt: TGCAGTGCTAGGACTAGCGGGAGTCCTAGCACAGATACGCAGTATTTT
d_call: TRBD2
v_call: TRBV20-1
clone_size: .
j_call: TRBJ2-3

cdr3_aa: CSARDRPGAEQFF
cdr3_nt: TGCAGTGCTAGAGATCGCCCGGGGGCTGAGCAGTTCTTC
d_call: .
v_call: TRBV20-1
clone_size: many
j_call: TRBJ2-1

cdr3_aa: CASSVGRGEHEQYF
cdr3_nt: TGTGCCAGCAGCGTAGGTCGAGGGGAGCACGAGCAGTACTTC
d_call: .
v_call: TRBV9
clone_size: many
j_call: TRBJ2-7

cdr3_aa: CASSLSGRSSGANVLTF
cdr3_nt: TGTGCCAGCAGTTTATCTGGCCGAAGCTCTGGGGCCAACGTCCTGACTTTC
d_call: .
v_call: TRBV27
clone_size: many
j_call: TRBJ2-6

cdr3_aa: CASSYPLGQAANTGELFF
cdr3_nt: TGTGCCAGCAGTTACCCCCTTGGGCAGGCTGCGAACACCGGGGAGCTGTTTTTT
d_call: .
v_call: TRBV6-2/TRBV6-3
clone_size: .
j_call: TRBJ2-2

cdr3_aa: CASSYSDPYDTQYF
cdr3_nt: TGTGCCAGCAGTTACTCGGACCCGTATGATACGCAGTATTTT
d_call: .
v_call: TRBV6-5
clone_size: .
j_call: TRBJ2-3

cdr3_aa: CSASSSGSYNEQFF
cdr3_nt: TGCAGTGCATCTTCTAGCGGGAGTTACAATGAGCAGTTCTTC
d_call: TRBD2
v_call: TRBV20-1
clone_size: few
j_call: TRBJ2-1

cdr3_aa: CASSLREGLYEQYF
cdr3_nt: TGTGCCAGCAGCTTGCGGGAGGGTTTATACGAGCAGTACTTC
d_call: TRBD2
v_call: TRBV5-6
clone_size: few
j_call: TRBJ2-7

cdr3_aa: CASSPASGSFNEQFF
cdr3_nt: TGTGCCAGCAGCCCCGCTAGCGGGAGTTTCAATGAGCAGTTCTTC
d_call: TRBD2
v_call: TRBV7-6
clone_size: .
j_call: TRBJ2-1

cdr3_aa: CASSINEGYGNTIYF
cdr3_nt: TGTGCCAGTAGTATTAATGAGGGATACGGAAACACCATATATTTT
d_call: .
v_call: TRBV19
clone_size: few
j_call: TRBJ1-3

cdr3_aa: CASGGLAANTGELFF
cdr3_nt: TGTGCCAGCGGAGGACTAGCGGCGAACACCGGGGAGCTGTTTTTT
d_call: TRBD2
v_call: TRBV7-9
clone_size: .
j_call: TRBJ2-2

cdr3_aa: CSGLPALVAGGTDTQYF
cdr3_nt: TGCAGCGGATTGCCTGCGCTGGTAGCGGGGGGCACAGATACGCAGTATTTT
d_call: TRBD2
v_call: TRBV29-1
clone_size: few
j_call: TRBJ2-3

cdr3_aa: CASSRDRYYGYTF
cdr3_nt: TGTGCCAGCAGCCGGGACCGATATTATGGCTACACCTTC
d_call: .
v_call: TRBV7-2
clone_size: .
j_call: TRBJ1-2

cdr3_aa: CASSRPARGTDTQYF
cdr3_nt: TGTGCCAGCAGCCGACCCGCCCGGGGCACAGATACGCAGTATTTT
d_call: .
v_call: TRBV7-9
clone_size: .
j_call: TRBJ2-3

cdr3_aa: CASTGEETQYF
cdr3_nt: TGCGCCAGCACGGGAGAAGAGACCCAGTACTTC
d_call: .
v_call: TRBV5-1
clone_size: .
j_call: TRBJ2-5

cdr3_aa: CASSFGSNTGELFF
cdr3_nt: TGTGCCAGCAGCTTTGGATCGAACACCGGGGAGCTGTTTTTT
d_call: .
v_call: TRBV7-2
clone_size: few
j_call: TRBJ2-2

cdr3_aa: CASSFDRGRNGNTIYF
cdr3_nt: TGTGCCAGCAGCTTCGACAGGGGGCGTAATGGAAACACCATATATTTT
d_call: TRBD1
v_call: TRBV7-2
clone_size: .
j_call: TRBJ1-3

cdr3_aa: CASSQGASGKGNEQFF
cdr3_nt: TGCGCCAGCAGCCAAGGAGCTAGCGGGAAAGGGAATGAGCAGTTCTTC
d_call: TRBD2
v_call: TRBV4-1
clone_size: few
j_call: TRBJ2-1

cdr3_aa: CASSSSGTQTYEQYF
cdr3_nt: TGCGCCAGCAGCTCTTCCGGGACGCAAACCTACGAGCAGTACTTC
d_call: .
v_call: TRBV5-1
clone_size: few
j_call: TRBJ2-7

cdr3_aa: CASSPARGAEGELFF
cdr3_nt: TGCGCCAGCAGTCCGGCCCGGGGGGCGGAAGGGGAGCTGTTTTTT
d_call: .
v_call: TRBV5-1
clone_size: few
j_call: TRBJ2-2

cdr3_aa: CASSAHGGGRQSIYEQYF
cdr3_nt: TGTGCCAGCAGCGCACACGGAGGGGGGAGGCAGAGTATCTACGAGCAGTACTTC
d_call: .
v_call: TRBV9
clone_size: .
j_call: TRBJ2-7

cdr3_aa: CASTRSGDPGYEQYF
cdr3_nt: TGCGCCAGCACCCGGTCGGGGGACCCGGGATACGAGCAGTACTTC
d_call: .
v_call: TRBV5-1
clone_size: few
j_call: TRBJ2-7

cdr3_aa: CASSLVDSSNQPQHF
cdr3_nt: TGTGCCAGCAGCTTAGTCGACAGTAGCAATCAGCCCCAGCATTTT
d_call: .
v_call: TRBV7-6
clone_size: .
j_call: TRBJ1-5

cdr3_aa: CASSPDRGAHTGANVLTF
cdr3_nt: TGTGCCAGCAGCCCCGACCGGGGGGCGCATACTGGGGCCAACGTCCTGACTTTC
d_call: .
v_call: TRBV4-2
clone_size: .
j_call: TRBJ2-6

cdr3_aa: CASSYRTGGQPQHF
cdr3_nt: TGTGCCAGCAGCTACCGGACTGGGGGTCAGCCCCAGCATTTT
d_call: .
v_call: TRBV5-6
clone_size: .
j_call: TRBJ1-5